These T cell receptor beta chains were read from a single sample in a study of blood T cell repertoires in COVID-19. Profiled with immunoSEQ multiplex PCR; TCRdb holds only in-frame clones, not every one. The sample lists around 300,000 clones; around nine tenths were seen once. Sequencing input: peripheral blood. All receptors come from a woman aged 40 to 55 who had recovered from COVID-19. Each CDR3 is given with its conserved first and last residue. A D gene is named only where the DNA matches it firmly. A clone size is listed for some rows: how often the clone was seen (once, few, many), or a class if it is expanded.

j_call d_call clone_size v_call cdr3_aa cdr3_nt
TRBJ2-3 TRBD2 NA TRBV19 CASSIQRESDTQYF TGTGCCAGTAGTATACAGCGGGAGTCAGATACGCAGTATTTT
TRBJ1-2 NA NA TRBV27 CASRGPGSYGYTF TGTGCCAGCAGGGGTCCGGGTAGCTATGGCTACACCTTC
TRBJ1-2 NA NA TRBV3-1/TRBV3-2 CASSRAVDSYGYTF TGTGCCAGCAGCCGGGCAGTGGACAGCTATGGCTACACCTTC
TRBJ1-2 TRBD1 NA TRBV18 CASSASGTANYGYTF TGTGCCAGCTCAGCGTCCGGGACAGCTAACTATGGCTACACCTTC
TRBJ1-1 TRBD1 once TRBV24-1 CATPKGDRANTEAFF TGTGCCACGCCGAAGGGGGACAGGGCGAACACTGAAGCTTTCTTT
TRBJ2-4 NA NA TRBV4-1 CASSQDRENIQYF TGCGCCAGCAGCCAAGACAGGGAAAACATTCAGTACTTC
TRBJ2-3 NA NA TRBV11-3 CASSRRADTQYF TGTGCCAGCAGCCGGAGGGCAGATACGCAGTATTTT
TRBJ1-1 NA NA TRBV21-1 CASSKALQGALNLATEAFF TGTGCCAGCAGCAAAGCGCTTCAGGGGGCCTTAAACCTGGCCACTGAAGCTTTCTTT
TRBJ2-1 TRBD1 NA TRBV28 CASRPTGQGAGEQFF TGTGCCAGCAGGCCGACGGGACAGGGAGCAGGTGAGCAGTTCTTC
TRBJ2-7 NA few TRBV19 CATSHQGGSYEQYF TGTGCCACCTCGCATCAGGGGGGTTCCTACGAGCAGTACTTC
TRBJ2-7 TRBD1 NA TRBV25-1 CASSEGTGVSYEQYF TGTGCCAGCAGTGAAGGGACAGGGGTCTCCTACGAGCAGTACTTC
TRBJ1-2 NA NA TRBV19 CASSMDHRLKDYGYTF TGTGCCAGTAGTATGGATCACAGATTAAAGGACTATGGCTACACCTTC
TRBJ2-5 TRBD2 NA TRBV10-2 CASSGGGLNSETQYF TGCGCCAGCAGTGGGGGGGGTCTCAATTCAGAGACCCAGTACTTC
TRBJ1-2 TRBD1 many TRBV2 CASRPIRDRGPYGYTF TGTGCCAGCAGGCCGATCCGGGACAGGGGACCCTATGGCTACACCTTC
TRBJ2-1 TRBD1 NA TRBV5-1 CASSLQRQGANEQFF TGCGCCAGCAGCTTGCAGCGACAGGGGGCCAATGAGCAGTTCTTC
TRBJ1-4 TRBD1 NA TRBV28 CASSLGRGRQGNEKLFF TGTGCCAGCAGTTTAGGCAGGGGGCGCCAGGGTAATGAAAAACTGTTTTTT
TRBJ1-2 TRBD1 NA TRBV28 CASSIGTGGWDGYTF TGTGCCAGCAGTATCGGGACAGGGGGATGGGATGGCTACACCTTC
TRBJ2-1 TRBD2 NA TRBV5-1 CASSFPSGREGSYNEQFF TGCGCCAGCAGCTTCCCTAGCGGGAGAGAGGGATCCTACAATGAGCAGTTCTTC
TRBJ2-2 NA NA TRBV19 CASSRDTGELFF TGTGCCAGTTCCCGGGACACCGGGGAGCTGTTTTTT
TRBJ2-2 TRBD2 NA TRBV3-1/TRBV3-2 CASSPWGGRPGELFF TGTGCCAGCAGCCCCTGGGGAGGGAGACCCGGGGAGCTGTTTTTT
TRBJ2-2 TRBD1 NA TRBV2 CASTAGTGHTGELFF TGTGCCAGCACCGCCGGGACAGGGCACACCGGGGAGCTGTTTTTT
TRBJ2-4 TRBD1 NA TRBV5-1 CASSIDRGNIQYF TGCGCCAGCAGCATAGACAGGGGAAACATTCAGTACTTC
TRBJ2-3 NA once TRBV7-2 CASSPDGREYF TGTGCCAGCAGCCCTGACGGCCGGGAGTATTTT
TRBJ2-3 TRBD1 NA TRBV27 CASSLDRGGTDTQYF TGTGCCAGCAGTTTAGACAGGGGTGGCACAGATACGCAGTATTTT
TRBJ2-7 TRBD1 NA TRBV5-1 CASNSITGQGLNEQYF TGCGCCAGCAACTCCATTACGGGACAGGGTCTCAACGAGCAGTACTTC
TRBJ2-7 NA NA TRBV6-5 CASSQDSTLYEQYF TGTGCCAGCAGCCAGGACAGCACACTGTACGAGCAGTACTTC
TRBJ1-1 TRBD1 NA TRBV29-1 CSVVRQGEGDTEAFF TGCAGCGTTGTACGACAGGGAGAAGGGGACACTGAAGCTTTCTTT
TRBJ2-5 TRBD2 NA TRBV18 CASLAGVKRETQYF TGTGCCAGTTTAGCGGGAGTTAAAAGAGAGACCCAGTACTTC